These 12 T cell receptor beta chains originate from one sample sequenced in a study of blood T cell repertoires in COVID-19. Sequencing used immunoSEQ multiplex PCR; TCRdb keeps in-frame clones, though not all of them. The repertoire holds hundreds of thousands of clones, with about 88% as singletons. Sequenced: peripheral blood. The receptors come from a human donor in a cohort sampled during active COVID-19.

The chain uses TRBV14 and TRBJ2-2; tentatively, D is TRBD1 (6 bases). Germline V gene lookup returns CDR1 SGHDN and CDR2 FVKESK. Between the trimmed V and J ends, which lost 8 bases and 7 bases, there was a span of 14 bases. This CDR3 is 13 amino acids long. For the CDR3, the DNA is TGTGCCAGCGGAACAGGGTCTCACGGGGAGCTGTTTTTT. It translates to CASGTGSHGELFF.

The V and J genes are TRBV25-1 and TRBJ2-3, with D possibly TRBD1 on 6 matching bases. The CDR3 contains 15 residues. Germline V lookup: CDR1 MGHDK, CDR2 SYGVNS. V gave up 6 bases and J gave up 1 base, with 14 bases separating them. Here the CDR3 DNA reads TGTGCCAGCAGCGCAGCCAGGACAGGCACAGATACGCAGTATTTT. Translation: CASSAARTGTDTQYF.

This CDR3 is CASSIEGQSNQPQHF. The DNA for the CDR3 is TGTGCCAGTAGTATAGAAGGACAAAGCAATCAGCCCCAGCATTTT. The rearrangement joins TRBV19 to TRBJ1-5, with TRBD1 as a possible D gene (5 bases). The CDR3 loop spans 15 amino acids. CDR1 is LNHDA, CDR2 SQIVND, per germline (reference sequence). Trimming stripped 0 bases from V and 1 base from J, with 7 bases between.

This clone was seen a single time. The genes are TRBV5-1 and TRBJ1-6; TRBD1 agrees at 7 bases. V lost 7 bases to trimming and J lost 7 bases; unmatched junction nucleotides: 8. The CDR3 covers 14 residues. Per germline, CDR1 SGHRS and CDR2 YFSETQ. The chain's CDR3 is CASSQDRENSPLHF. CDR3 in DNA: TGCGCCAGCTCACAAGACAGGGAAAATTCACCCCTCCACTTT. The full variable domain, rest sourced from reference TRBV5-1 and TRBJ1-6, is KAGVTQTPRYLIKTRGQQVTLSCSPISGHRSVSWYQQTPGQGLQFLFEYFSETQRNKGNFPGRFSGRQFSNSRSEMNVSTLELGDSALYLCASSQDRENSPLHFGNGTRLTVT.

The V call is TRBV30, the J call TRBJ1-2; no clear D. Germline lookup yields CDR1 GTSNPN and CDR2 SVGIG (reference sequence). V dropped 2 bases and J dropped 0 bases, with 7 bases sitting between them. This CDR3 region has 13 residues. The CDR3 coding sequence is TGTGCCTGGAGTCGAGAGTCTAACTATGGCTACACCTTC. It codes for CAWSRESNYGYTF.

The rearrangement links TRBV9 to TRBJ1-2; maybe TRBD1 (6 bases). CDR1 SGDLS and CDR2 YYNGEE come from the germline V gene. The V gene lost 0 bases and the J gene lost 7 bases, with 13 bases spanning the gap. The CDR3 runs to 14 residues. In DNA form, the CDR3 reads TGTGCCAGCAGCGTAGGTCTGGGGGCGGGTGGCTACACCTTC. Translation: CASSVGLGAGGYTF.

The chain couples TRBV3-1 (or the pseudogene TRBV3-2) to TRBJ2-2; 10 nucleotides agree with TRBD1. The CDR3 contains 15 residues. Germline V lookup: CDR1 LGHDT, CDR2 YNNKEL (reference sequence). Losses at the gene ends were 1 base for V and 6 bases for J; bases not matched to a gene: 2. DNA for the CDR3: TGTGCCAGCAGCCAAGCGGGACAGGGGCCCGGGGAGCTGTTTTTT. Protein product: CASSQAGQGPGELFF.

CDR3 in DNA: TGTGCCAGCAGTTCTACAGGGGTTGGGAACACTGAAGCTTTCTTT. Translating it yields CASSSTGVGNTEAFF. The chain joins TRBV6-5 to TRBJ1-1, with 7 bases lining up with TRBD1. CDR3 length: 15 residues. Losses at the gene ends were 4 bases for V and 1 base for J; bases not matched to a gene: 6. Germline V lookup: CDR1 MNHEY, CDR2 SVGAGI.

This clone was seen only a few times. The chain joins TRBV4-2 to TRBJ1-2, with D uncertain. V was pared by 0 bases and J by 7 bases, with 18 bases between. CDR1 LGHNA and CDR2 YNFKEQ come from the germline V gene. CDR3 length: 16 residues. The CDR3 reads CASSQDPRLARGGYTF. As DNA, the CDR3 is TGTGCCAGCAGCCAAGATCCCAGACTCGCGCGGGGTGGCTACACCTTC.

The chain uses TRBV20-1 and TRBJ1-1; no definite D call. Trimming cost V 7 bases and J 2 bases, with 8 bases left between them. CDR1 and CDR2 (germline): DFQATT, SNEGSKA (reference sequence). The CDR3 extends over 11 amino acids. CDR3 in amino acids: CSGEKNTEAFF. The CDR3 DNA reads TGCAGTGGGGAGAAAAACACTGAAGCTTTCTTT.

The V and J genes are TRBV20-1 and TRBJ2-3; D not certain. This CDR3 comprises 13 residues. V was cut by 3 bases and J by 0 bases, with 7 bases left in between. In germline, CDR1 is DFQATT, CDR2 SNEGSKA (reference sequence). The CDR3 loop reads CSASEASTDTQYF. The CDR3 DNA reads TGCAGTGCTAGTGAAGCTAGCACAGATACGCAGTATTTT.

This chain connects TRBV6-1 to TRBJ2-7; 12 bases line up with TRBD2. CDR3 length: 15 residues. Germline V lookup: CDR1 MNHNS, CDR2 SASEGT. V lost 1 base, J lost 2 bases, and 0 bases stayed unmatched. The CDR3 DNA is TGTGCCAGCAGTGAAGGACTAGCGGGAGCCTACGAGCAGTACTTC. Its translation is CASSEGLAGAYEQYF.